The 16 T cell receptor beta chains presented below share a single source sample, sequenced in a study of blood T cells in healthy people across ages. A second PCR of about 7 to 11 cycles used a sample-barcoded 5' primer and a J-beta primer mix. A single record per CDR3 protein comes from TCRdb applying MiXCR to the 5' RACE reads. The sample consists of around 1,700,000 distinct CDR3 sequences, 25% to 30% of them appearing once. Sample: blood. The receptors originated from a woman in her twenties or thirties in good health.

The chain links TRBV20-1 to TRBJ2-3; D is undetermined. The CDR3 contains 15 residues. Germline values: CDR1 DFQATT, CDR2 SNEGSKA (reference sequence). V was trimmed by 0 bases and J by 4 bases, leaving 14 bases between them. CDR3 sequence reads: CSARDLRGRPDTQYF. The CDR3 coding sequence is TGCAGTGCTAGAGATCTGCGAGGACGGCCAGATACGCAGTATTTT.

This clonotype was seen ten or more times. The CDR3 DNA follows: TGTGCCAGCAGCCGGAACAGGGGGGACAAAAACATTCAGTACTTC. Residues: CASSRNRGDKNIQYF. This chain connects TRBV6-5 to TRBJ2-4; 8 bases are shared with TRBD1. The junction had 7 bases not matched to a gene; V was cut back by 6 bases and J by 3 bases. CDR1 and CDR2 (germline): MNHEY, SVGAGI. CDR3 length: 15 residues.

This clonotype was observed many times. The CDR3 DNA reads as TGTGCCAGCAGGGACAGGGCGGGTGAAAAACTGTTTTTT. Translating gives CASRDRAGEKLFF. This sequence joins TRBV7-2 and TRBJ1-4; 8 positions match TRBD1. Germline assignment: CDR1 SGHTA and CDR2 FQGNSA. The CDR3 length is 13 residues. V lost 6 bases and J lost 7; bases outside the gene matches: 4. The full variable domain, in which reference TRBV7-2 and TRBJ1-4 provide the parts outside the CDR3, is GAGVSQSPSNKVTEKGKDVELRCDPISGHTALYWYRQSLGQGLEFLIYFQGNSAPDKSGLPSDRFSAERTGGSVSTLTIQRTQQEDSAVYLCASRDRAGEKLFFGSGTQLSVL.

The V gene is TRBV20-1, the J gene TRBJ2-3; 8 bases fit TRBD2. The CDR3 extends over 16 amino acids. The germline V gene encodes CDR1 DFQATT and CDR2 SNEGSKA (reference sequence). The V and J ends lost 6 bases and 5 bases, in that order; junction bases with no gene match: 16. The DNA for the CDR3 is TGCAGTGCCTTCAATCCCGGGCGGGAGGACAGAGATACGCAGTATTTT. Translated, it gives CSAFNPGREDRDTQYF.

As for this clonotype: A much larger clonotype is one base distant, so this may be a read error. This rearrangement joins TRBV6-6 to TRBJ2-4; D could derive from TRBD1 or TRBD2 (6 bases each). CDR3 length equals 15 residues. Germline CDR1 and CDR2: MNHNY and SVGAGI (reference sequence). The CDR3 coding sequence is TGTACCAGCAGTTACCTAACGGGGGCTGGAAACATTCAGTACTTC. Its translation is CTSSYLTGAGNIQYF.

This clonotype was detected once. CDR3 sequence: CASSYSRQGARSQETQYF. In nucleotides, the CDR3 is TGTGCCAGCAGTTACTCTCGGCAGGGGGCGCGGAGCCAAGAGACCCAGTACTTC. The chain links TRBV6-5 to TRBJ2-5; 8 positions agree with TRBD1. CDR1 is MNHEY and CDR2 is SVGAGI in the germline V gene. J was trimmed by 1 base and V by 0 bases; bases with no gene match: 10. The CDR3 is 18 amino acids.

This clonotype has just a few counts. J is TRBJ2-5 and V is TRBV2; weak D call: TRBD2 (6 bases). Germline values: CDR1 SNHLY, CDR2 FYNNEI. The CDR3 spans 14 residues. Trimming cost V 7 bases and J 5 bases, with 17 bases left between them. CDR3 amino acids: CASNGASEIETQYF. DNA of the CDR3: TGTGCCAGCAATGGTGCTAGCGAGATTGAGACCCAGTACTTC.

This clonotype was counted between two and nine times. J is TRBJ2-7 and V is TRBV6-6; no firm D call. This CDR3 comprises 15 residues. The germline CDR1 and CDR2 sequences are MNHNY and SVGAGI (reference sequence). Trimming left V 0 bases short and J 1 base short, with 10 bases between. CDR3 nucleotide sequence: TGTGCCAGCAGTTACTCGAGCGACATTTCCTACGAGCAGTACTTC. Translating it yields CASSYSSDISYEQYF.

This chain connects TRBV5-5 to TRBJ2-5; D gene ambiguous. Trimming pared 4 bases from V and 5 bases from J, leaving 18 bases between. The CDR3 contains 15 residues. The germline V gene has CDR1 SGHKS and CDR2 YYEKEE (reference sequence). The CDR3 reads CASSHLDRNRETQYF. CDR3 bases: TGTGCCAGCAGCCATCTAGATCGGAATCGGGAGACCCAGTACTTC.

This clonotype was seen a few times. CDR3 loop: CASSPSWQFQETQYF. CDR3 coding DNA: TGCGCCAGCAGCCCCTCGTGGCAGTTCCAAGAGACCCAGTACTTC. V usage is TRBV4-1 and J usage is TRBJ2-5; no reliable D call. The V end lost 4 bases, the J end lost 1 base, and 13 bases lay between the germline ends. CDR1 is MGHRA and CDR2 is YSYEKL in the germline V gene. The CDR3 is 15 residues long.

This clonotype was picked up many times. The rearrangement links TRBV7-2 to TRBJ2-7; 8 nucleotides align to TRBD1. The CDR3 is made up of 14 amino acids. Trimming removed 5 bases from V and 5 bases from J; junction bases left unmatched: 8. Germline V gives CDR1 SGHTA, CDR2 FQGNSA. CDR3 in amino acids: CASSPGQGFDEQYF. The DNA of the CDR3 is TGTGCCAGCAGCCCCGGACAGGGCTTCGACGAGCAGTACTTC.

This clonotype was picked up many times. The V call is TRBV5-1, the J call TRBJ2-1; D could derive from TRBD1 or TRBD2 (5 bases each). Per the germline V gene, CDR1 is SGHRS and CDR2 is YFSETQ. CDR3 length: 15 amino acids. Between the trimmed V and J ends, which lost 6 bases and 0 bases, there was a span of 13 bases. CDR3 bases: TGCGCCAGCACCCGGGACGGAAGCTCCTACAATGAGCAGTTCTTC. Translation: CASTRDGSSYNEQFF. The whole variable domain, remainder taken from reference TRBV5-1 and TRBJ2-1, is KAGVTQTPRYLIKTRGQQVTLSCSPISGHRSVSWYQQTPGQGLQFLFEYFSETQRNKGNFPGRFSGRQFSNSRSEMNVSTLELGDSALYLCASTRDGSSYNEQFFGPGTRLTVL.

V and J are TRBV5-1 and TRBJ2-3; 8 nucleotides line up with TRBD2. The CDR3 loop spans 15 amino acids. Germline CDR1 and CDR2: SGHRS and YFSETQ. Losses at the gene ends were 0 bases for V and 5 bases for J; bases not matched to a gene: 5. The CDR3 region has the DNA TGCGCCAGCAGCTTGGCAGCGGGAGTGATAGATACGCAGTATTTT. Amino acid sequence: CASSLAAGVIDTQYF.

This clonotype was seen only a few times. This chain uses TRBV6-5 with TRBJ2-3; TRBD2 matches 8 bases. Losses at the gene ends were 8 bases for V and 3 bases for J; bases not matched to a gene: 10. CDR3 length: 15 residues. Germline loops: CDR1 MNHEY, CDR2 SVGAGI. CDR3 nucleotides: TGTGCCAGCTCCCGGGAGGGGCTGCAGACAGATACGCAGTATTTT. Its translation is CASSREGLQTDTQYF.

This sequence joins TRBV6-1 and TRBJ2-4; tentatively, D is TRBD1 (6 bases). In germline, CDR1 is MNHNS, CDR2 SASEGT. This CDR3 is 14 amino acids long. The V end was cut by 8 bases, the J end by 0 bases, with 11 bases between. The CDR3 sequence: CASGGHEAKNIQYF. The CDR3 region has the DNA TGTGCCAGCGGGGGACACGAAGCCAAAAACATTCAGTACTTC.

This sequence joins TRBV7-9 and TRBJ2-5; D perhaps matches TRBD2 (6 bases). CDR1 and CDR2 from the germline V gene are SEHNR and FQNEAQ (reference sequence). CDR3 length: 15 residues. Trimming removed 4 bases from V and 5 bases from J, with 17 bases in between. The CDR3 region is CASSSLTGARETQYF. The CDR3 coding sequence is TGTGCCAGCAGCTCGTTAACGGGAGCACGGGAGACCCAGTACTTC.